The clone carrying this T cell receptor (beta chain) appeared once. The data belong to a study of blood T cell repertoires in COVID-19. On the study more broadly: From the United States, Italy and Spain came samples of acute and convalescent COVID-19. In each case, the material was cDNA or gDNA derived from T cells, B-cell-depleted T cells, or PBMCs.

Produced via immunoSEQ multiplex PCR; TCRdb's table is partial and in-frame only. The sample carries around 50,000 clones, 75% to 90% recorded once. Enrolment of Seattle patients took place during active infection, and they were followed longitudinally. Germline values: CDR1 SNHLY, CDR2 FYNNEI. V shed 4 bases and J 2 bases; nucleotides not matched to a gene: 5. The CDR3 runs 15 residues. The receptor's source is an elderly woman with COVID-19, enrolled during active disease. Sequencing input: peripheral blood. The V call is TRBV2, the J call TRBJ2-5; 9 bases are a match to TRBD2. The CDR3 reads CASSVGSGGQETQYF. The CDR3 DNA reads as TGTGCCAGCAGTGTTGGTAGCGGGGGACAAGAGACCCAGTACTTC.